This T cell receptor beta chain was sequenced in a study of blood T cell repertoires in COVID-19. Study at large: From the United States, Italy and Spain came samples of acute and convalescent COVID-19. T cells, B-cell-depleted T cells, or PBMCs supplied cDNA or gDNA.

In the original analysis: Using reference gene primer amplification, nucleated cell counts were estimated. Method: immunoSEQ multiplex PCR; TCRdb's copy keeps in-frame clones and lacks some. The V and J calls and the clone size are those of that table, but D and trimming were determined from the DNA. Of approximately 170,000 clones detected, about four fifths appear once; the ten largest clones hold around 7.3%. At least ten counts were recorded for this clone. Seattle's enrolled individuals joined amid active infection and were then monitored longitudinally. The CDR3 loop spans 15 amino acids. V dropped 6 bases and J dropped 2 bases, with 14 bases sitting between them. CDR1 is SEHNR and CDR2 is FQNEAQ in the germline V gene (reference sequence).

The sample was peripheral blood. The sequence was collected from a woman in her 70s with COVID-19, enrolled during active disease. The chain has TRBV7-9 and TRBJ2-1; maybe TRBD1 (6 bases). CDR3 sequence reads: CASRSTGNPYNEQFF. The CDR3 bases are TGTGCCAGCAGGAGTACAGGGAACCCCTACAATGAGCAGTTCTTC.